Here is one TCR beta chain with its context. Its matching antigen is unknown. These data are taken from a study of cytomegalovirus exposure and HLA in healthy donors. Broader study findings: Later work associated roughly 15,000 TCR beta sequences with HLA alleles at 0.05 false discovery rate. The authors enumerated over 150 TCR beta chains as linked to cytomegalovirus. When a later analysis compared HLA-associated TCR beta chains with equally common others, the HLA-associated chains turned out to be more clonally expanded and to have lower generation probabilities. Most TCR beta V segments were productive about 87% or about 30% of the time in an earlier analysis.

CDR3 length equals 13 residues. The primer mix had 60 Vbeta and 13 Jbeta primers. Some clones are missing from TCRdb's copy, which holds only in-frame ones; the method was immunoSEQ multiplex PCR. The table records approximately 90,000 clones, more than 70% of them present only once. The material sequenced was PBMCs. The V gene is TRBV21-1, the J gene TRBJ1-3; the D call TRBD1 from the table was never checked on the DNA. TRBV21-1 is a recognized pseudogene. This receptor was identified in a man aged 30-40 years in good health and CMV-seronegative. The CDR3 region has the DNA TGTGCCAGCAAGGACACGCACGGAAACACCATATATTTT. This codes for CASKDTHGNTIYF.